Listed below are T cell receptor beta chains from one sample, sequenced in a study of patients and donors after allogeneic stem cell transplantation. Each CDR3 protein is one row after TCRdb ran MiXCR on the RT-PCR reads. The top ten clones hold 5% to 6.5% of a sample with about a million distinct CDR3 sequences, about a sixth of them seen once. Sequenced input: blood, either unsorted or a sorted T cell fraction (not recorded which). The receptors were gathered from a human donor who was either an allogeneic HSCT recipient or a stem cell or donor lymphocyte infusion donor (not recorded which). It is not recorded whose cells these are; they may come from a transplant donor. The CDR3 runs from the conserved cysteine through the conserved F or W. The order of the fields is CDR3 DNA, CDR3 protein, V gene, D gene, clone size, J gene. D genes are given only for firm matches. Clone size appears in some rows only: once, few, many, or a class for an expanded clone.

TGTGCCAGCAGTGCCGGGACAGGGGAGGGGTATGGCTACACCTTC	CASSAGTGEGYGYTF	TRBV25-1	TRBD1	NA	TRBJ1-2
TGCAGTGCTTGGGGGCTAGCGGGGAATATCACAGATACGCAGTATTTT	CSAWGLAGNITDTQYF	TRBV20-1	TRBD2	few	TRBJ2-3
TGTGCCACCAGCAGGGCATACAGCGACCCTTCCTATGGCTACACCTTC	CATSRAYSDPSYGYTF	TRBV15	NA	NA	TRBJ1-2
TGTGCCAGCAGCCAAGGAATGGGGCTAGAGACCCAGTACTTC	CASSQGMGLETQYF	TRBV3-1	NA	NA	TRBJ2-5
TGTGCCAGCAGCCCCACGGGTGCGGGAGGGATCGAGCAGTACTTC	CASSPTGAGGIEQYF	TRBV9	TRBD2	NA	TRBJ2-7
TGCGCCAGCAGCTTATACAGAACCGAAGAGACCCAGTACTTC	CASSLYRTEETQYF	TRBV5-1	NA	few	TRBJ2-5
TGTGCCAGCAGCTTCGGACAGGCCAATACGCAGTATTTT	CASSFGQANTQYF	TRBV7-3	TRBD1	few	TRBJ2-3
TGTGCCAGCAGCTTATGGTCTAGCGGAGGCAATGAGCAGTTCTTC	CASSLWSSGGNEQFF	TRBV7-3	TRBD2	NA	TRBJ2-1
TGCAGTGCTAGAGAGTTGGGTTCGGGGATCTACGAGCAGTACTTC	CSARELGSGIYEQYF	TRBV20-1	NA	few	TRBJ2-7
TGTGCCAGCAGCCCCGGGACGCAGGCGGAGACAGATACGCAGTATTTT	CASSPGTQAETDTQYF	TRBV12-3/TRBV12-4	NA	NA	TRBJ2-3
TGTGCCAGCAGTTTATCGAGGGCGACCTACGAGCAGTACTTC	CASSLSRATYEQYF	TRBV27	NA	NA	TRBJ2-7
TGTGCCAGCAGCTTGTTCGAGGGGTACGGCACTGAAGCTTTCTTT	CASSLFEGYGTEAFF	TRBV11-2	NA	NA	TRBJ1-1
TGTGCCACCAGCAGAAATTTAGGGGCTAACACTGAAGCTTTCTTT	CATSRNLGANTEAFF	TRBV15	NA	few	TRBJ1-1
TGTGCCAGCAGCGTAGGTGGGAAAGAGACCCAGTACTTC	CASSVGGKETQYF	TRBV9	NA	many	TRBJ2-5
TGTGCCAGCAGCTTAGGACTAGCGACCGGGGAGCTGTTTTTT	CASSLGLATGELFF	TRBV7-3	TRBD2	NA	TRBJ2-2
TGCGCCAGCAGCCAAGACCGGGGGGTTTATTCACCCCTCCACTTT	CASSQDRGVYSPLHF	TRBV4-3	NA	NA	TRBJ1-6
TGTGCTAGTGGTTTGAGTGACCGAAGCGGGAGGAGGCGGTACGAGCAGTACTTC	CASGLSDRSGRRRYEQYF	TRBV12-5	TRBD2	once	TRBJ2-7
TGTGCCAGCAGCCGGGCGGGAGGCGGGAGCTACAATGAGCAGTTCTTC	CASSRAGGGSYNEQFF	TRBV9	TRBD2	NA	TRBJ2-1
TGTGCCACCCGTACGGTCTGGGACAACCAAGAGACCCAGTACTTC	CATRTVWDNQETQYF	TRBV7-9	NA	few	TRBJ2-5
TGTGCCTGGAGTGGGGGGGGCGATCAGCCCCAGCATTTT	CAWSGGGDQPQHF	TRBV30	NA	NA	TRBJ1-5
TGTGCCAGCAGCGAGGGAGGGCGGTGGAACACTGAAGCTTTCTTT	CASSEGGRWNTEAFF	TRBV25-1	NA	NA	TRBJ1-1
TGTGCCAGCAGTTTCGCTTGGCCTGACGAGCAGTACTTC	CASSFAWPDEQYF	TRBV12-3/TRBV12-4	NA	many	TRBJ2-7
TGCAGTGCTAGAGAAGGCATCCAGACCCAGTACTTC	CSAREGIQTQYF	TRBV20-1	NA	few	TRBJ2-5
TGTGCCAGCAGCTTCCGTCGGCGGGCCCACCAGGAAGAGACCCAGTACTTC	CASSFRRRAHQEETQYF	TRBV12-3/TRBV12-4	NA	NA	TRBJ2-5
TGTGCCAGCAGTTACTCGAGACTTGATTGGGGCTCGACCGGGGAGCTGTTTTTT	CASSYSRLDWGSTGELFF	TRBV6-5	NA	NA	TRBJ2-2
TGCAGTGCCCTGCCCCAGGACTCCTACGAGCAGTACTTC	CSALPQDSYEQYF	TRBV20-1	NA	few	TRBJ2-7
TGTGCCAGCAAGTTCCCGCCCGGGACAGGGCATTACGAGCAGTACTTC	CASKFPPGTGHYEQYF	TRBV2	TRBD1	NA	TRBJ2-7
TGTGCCAGCAGCCCCCCGATAGCGGGGGGGCAAGAGACCCAGTACTTC	CASSPPIAGGQETQYF	TRBV7-2	TRBD2	NA	TRBJ2-5
TGCGCCAGCAGCTCCCGGGACAGGGGATCTAGCACAGATACGCAGTATTTT	CASSSRDRGSSTDTQYF	TRBV5-1	TRBD1	NA	TRBJ2-3
TGTGCCAGCAGTTTTGGGCTCTCAGATACGCAGTATTTT	CASSFGLSDTQYF	TRBV12-3/TRBV12-4	NA	NA	TRBJ2-3
TGCGCCAGCAGCCCAAACGGACAGGAGGGGACCGGGGAGCTGTTTTTT	CASSPNGQEGTGELFF	TRBV5-1	NA	few	TRBJ2-2
TGCGCCAGCAGCCCGGACCCTTACCCCGAGGACACTGAAGCTTTCTTT	CASSPDPYPEDTEAFF	TRBV5-1	NA	NA	TRBJ1-1
TGCGCCAGCAGCAGCGGGGGGGTCGGCTACAATGAGCAGTTCTTC	CASSSGGVGYNEQFF	TRBV4-1	TRBD2	many	TRBJ2-1
TGTGCCAGCTCACCAAAGCTCGGGACCCAGTACTTC	CASSPKLGTQYF	TRBV18	NA	NA	TRBJ2-5
TGCAGCGTTCCCCGGGACAAGGGCTCCAATGAGCAGTTCTTC	CSVPRDKGSNEQFF	TRBV29-1	NA	few	TRBJ2-1
TGTGCCTGGCAGGCAGGGGGCACAGATACGCAGTATTTT	CAWQAGGTDTQYF	TRBV12-3/TRBV12-4	NA	few	TRBJ2-3
TGCGCCAGCAGCGCAGCCAGCGGGGAAAAACTGTTTTTT	CASSAASGEKLFF	TRBV5-1	NA	NA	TRBJ1-4
TGTGCCAGCAGTTTCCCAGGGATAAACAATGAGCAGTTCTTC	CASSFPGINNEQFF	TRBV27	NA	NA	TRBJ2-1
TGCAGTGCTCCAAGGCGGGGGCAGGACACAGATACGCAGTATTTT	CSAPRRGQDTDTQYF	TRBV20-1	NA	NA	TRBJ2-3
TGTGCCAGCAGTCCAGGGGACGAATACGAGCAGTACTTC	CASSPGDEYEQYF	TRBV12-3/TRBV12-4	NA	NA	TRBJ2-7
TGTGCCAGCAGTTCCCGCCATGGGACAGGGGTAGAGACCCAGTACTTC	CASSSRHGTGVETQYF	TRBV6-5	TRBD1	few	TRBJ2-5